One T cell receptor (beta chain) is described in this entry. The data originate from a study of blood T cell repertoires in COVID-19. For the study at large: PBMCs, B-cell-depleted T cells, or T cells were the source of the cDNA or gDNA that made up the material.

The participants were between about 18 and 90 years old and came from some 25 US areas. The protocol was immunoSEQ multiplex PCR, while the TCRdb copy is restricted to in-frame clones and leaves out a portion. Seen here are 200,000 or so clones, approximately 88% observed once, and the top ten hold 2.5%. CDR1 and CDR2 from the germline V gene are MNHEY and SMNVEV (reference sequence). This CDR3 region has 13 residues. Trimming took 5 bases from V and 7 from J, leaving 12 bases between them. The clonotype originates from a woman in her 40s with acute COVID-19. Sequences were obtained from PBMCs or T cells enriched from blood (not recorded which). The rearrangement uses TRBV27 and TRBJ1-5, with a tentative D call TRBD1 (5 bases). CDR3 in DNA: TGTGCCAGCAGTCCTAACGGGGGACAGCCCCAGCATTTT. This gives the protein CASSPNGGQPQHF.